The 5 T cell receptor beta chains below were found in one sample sequenced in a study of blood T cell repertoires in COVID-19. The method was immunoSEQ multiplex PCR; TCRdb's version includes in-frame clones alone and lacks a portion of them. The profile covers 85,000 to 100,000 clones, with about four fifths appearing a single time and approximately 18% taken by the ten largest. The sequencing input was peripheral blood. The receptor set was obtained from an elderly woman with active or convalescent COVID-19.

This chain joins TRBV7-2 and TRBJ1-2; no clear D gene. Trimming cost V 5 bases and J 4 bases, with 11 bases left between them. The CDR3 contains 13 residues. Germline V gene data show CDR1 as SGHTA and CDR2 as FQGNSA. The CDR3 coding sequence is TGTGCCAGCAGCGAGGAAGGTGGCTATGGCTACACCTTC. This encodes CASSEEGGYGYTF.

V usage is TRBV2 and J usage is TRBJ2-6; 7 bases align to TRBD2. CDR3 length: 20 residues. Germline V gene lookup returns CDR1 SNHLY and CDR2 FYNNEI. V dropped 3 bases and J dropped 0; count of bases not matched to a gene: 14. The CDR3 nucleotides read TGTGCCAGCAGTGATACACGGGGGAGGGAACGTTCCTCTGGGGCCAACGTCCTGACTTTC. It translates to CASSDTRGRERSSGANVLTF. Full variable domain (outside the CDR3, taken from reference TRBV2 and TRBJ2-6): EPEVTQTPSHQVTQMGQEVILRCVPISNHLYFYWYRQILGQKVEFLVSFYNNEISEKSEIFDDQFSVERPDGSNFTLKIRSTKLEDSAMYFCASSDTRGRERSSGANVLTFGAGSRLTVL.

This chain connects TRBV9 to TRBJ2-3; tentative D call: TRBD2 (5 bases). This CDR3 contains 15 residues. Trimming shortened V by 1 base and J by 0 bases, and 9 bases separated the two germline ends. CDR1 and CDR2 (germline): SGDLS, YYNGEE. Here the CDR3 DNA reads TGTGCCAGCAGCGTAAGCGGTTCTAGCACAGATACGCAGTATTTT. Its translation: CASSVSGSSTDTQYF.

The J gene is TRBJ1-5, the V gene TRBV11-2; 7 nucleotides align to TRBD1. Germline values: CDR1 SGHAT, CDR2 FQNNGV. Losses at the gene ends were 1 base for V and 5 bases for J; bases not matched to a gene: 5. The CDR3 is 15 amino acids. Here the CDR3 reads CASSLGQGVHQPQHF. The CDR3 nucleotides are TGTGCCAGCAGCTTAGGCCAGGGGGTCCATCAGCCCCAGCATTTT.

V is TRBV19 and J is TRBJ2-7, with TRBD1 identical over 7 bases. The V gene end was trimmed by 8 bases and the J gene end by 3 bases; junction bases not matched to a gene: 13. The CDR3 length is 15 residues. CDR1 and CDR2 (germline): LNHDA, SQIVND (reference sequence). The CDR3 protein is CASRPRWDSLYEQYF. The CDR3 coding sequence is TGTGCCAGTCGCCCACGGTGGGACAGCCTCTACGAGCAGTACTTC.